This TCR beta chain was captured by sequencing in a study of blood T cell repertoires in COVID-19. Study-level information: The origin of the acute and convalescent COVID-19 samples was the United States, Italy and Spain. T cells, B-cell-depleted T cells, or PBMCs provided the cDNA or gDNA that served as material.

V was pared by 2 bases and J by 6 bases, with 11 bases between. Germline values: CDR1 MNHEY, CDR2 SMNVEV (reference sequence). The CDR3 extends over 14 amino acids. Profiling relied on immunoSEQ multiplex PCR, and the TCRdb table lists in-frame clones only, not all of them. In the table there are some 180,000 clones, around 87% of which are singletons. Self-reported history from a screening survey and questionnaire set each donor's cohort. The clonotype comes from a middle-aged woman in a cohort exposed to, infected with or recovered from COVID-19 (not recorded which). What was sequenced was PBMCs or T cells enriched from blood (not recorded which). The V call is TRBV27, the J call TRBJ1-5; TRBD1 is a possible D gene (6 bases). This CDR3 reads CASSLQGLIQPQHF. The CDR3 region has the DNA TGTGCCAGCAGTTTACAGGGGTTGATTCAGCCCCAGCATTTT.